This T cell receptor beta chain came from a study of blood T cells in healthy people across ages. The CDR3 sequence is 15 residues long. The V gene end was trimmed by 6 bases and the J gene end by 0 bases; junction bases not matched to a gene: 5. Germline-derived CDR1 and CDR2 are MNHEY and SVGEGT. A second about 6 to 12 cycle PCR used barcoded and J-beta primers. TCRdb reprocessed the 5' RACE reads with MiXCR, giving one entry per CDR3 protein. The top ten hold approximately 3.3% of the sample, which has about 560,000 distinct CDR3 sequences, roughly a quarter seen once. This clonotype turned up a few times. These data were also reused for a study on T cells of mothers and their children. This second study notes: Each 15 ul cDNA reaction used approximately 1.6 ug RNA; all RNA was used. Each mother gave over 8.5 million TCR beta CDR3 reads; each child, several million.

The sequenced sample was blood. This sequence originates from a boy aged 2-9 years in good health. The chain has TRBV6-2 or TRBV6-3 and TRBJ2-1; 7 positions match TRBD2. DNA of the CDR3: TGTGCCAGCAGCCGGCCTAGCGGCTCCTACAATGAGCAGTTCTTC. Protein product: CASSRPSGSYNEQFF.